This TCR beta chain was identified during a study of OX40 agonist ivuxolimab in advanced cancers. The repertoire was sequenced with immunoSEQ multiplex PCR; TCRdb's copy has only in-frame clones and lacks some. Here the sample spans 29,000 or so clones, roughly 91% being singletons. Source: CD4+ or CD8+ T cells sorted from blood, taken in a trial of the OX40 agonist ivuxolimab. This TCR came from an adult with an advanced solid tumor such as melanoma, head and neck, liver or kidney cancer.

CDR3 DNA: TGTGCCAGCAGTTACTCGTTGGGGAACACCGGGGAGCTGTTTTTT. Translated: CASSYSLGNTGELFF. The chain is built from TRBV6-5 and TRBJ2-2; D call uncertain. Germline V gives CDR1 MNHEY, CDR2 SVGAGI. The CDR3 consists of 15 residues. The V gene lost 0 bases and the J gene lost 1 base, with 6 bases spanning the gap.